A selection of T cell receptor beta chains follows, all from one sample in a study of CD8 T cells in Susac syndrome. TCRdb passed the immunoSEQ multiplex PCR reads through MiXCR, listing each CDR3 protein once. The sample has approximately 180,000 distinct CDR3 sequences, approximately 96% seen once. Sequencing was done on a sample of CD4+ T cells from PBMCs. These receptor sequences come from a human donor with multiple sclerosis. The CDR3 runs from the conserved cysteine through the conserved F or W. The D gene is left open where the match is weak.

TRBV29-1	TRBJ1-1	TRBD1	TGCAGCGTTGGTCGCGGGACAGGAGCTTTCTTT	CSVGRGTGAFF
TRBV5-1	TRBJ2-1	NA	TGCGCCAGCAGCTTGCTACAGGGCAATGAGCAGTTCTTC	CASSLLQGNEQFF
TRBV30	TRBJ1-1	NA	TGTGCCTGGAGTCGGGCGCCGGGTTGGTTAAACACTGAAGCTTTCTTT	CAWSRAPGWLNTEAFF
TRBV9	TRBJ2-7	NA	TGTGCCAGCAGCGTAGGCGGGGGCCTTGCCTACGAGCAGTACTTC	CASSVGGGLAYEQYF
TRBV13	TRBJ1-1	NA	TGTGCCAGCAGCTTTGGCGCAGGACGTGAAGCTTTCTTT	CASSFGAGREAFF
TRBV6-1	TRBJ1-2	NA	TGTGCCAGCAGTAGGGGGACACTGACTGGACTCTATGGCTACACCTTC	CASSRGTLTGLYGYTF
TRBV21-1	TRBJ2-5	NA	TGTGCCAGCAGCTGCGGACTAGAAGAGACCCAGTACTTC	CASSCGLEETQYF
TRBV5-4	TRBJ2-5	NA	TGTGCCAGCAGCTTCCCGGCTACCGGGACCCAAGAGACCCAGTACTTC	CASSFPATGTQETQYF
TRBV7-9	TRBJ1-6	NA	TGTGCCAGCAGCTTAAAGACGGGAGCTAATTCACCCCTCCACTTT	CASSLKTGANSPLHF
TRBV7-2	TRBJ2-7	TRBD1	TGTGCCAGCAGCTTAGGGGGACAGGGCTCCTACGAGCAGTACTTC	CASSLGGQGSYEQYF
TRBV3-1	TRBJ1-1	NA	TGTGCCAGCAGGGAGAACGTAGACCACGTCATTTTCTTT	CASRENVDHVIFF
TRBV12-3/TRBV12-4	TRBJ2-1	TRBD2	TGTGCCAGCAGTCCTAGGAGGGGACTAGCGGGGGGCCCAATCTACAATGAGCAGTTCTTC	CASSPRRGLAGGPIYNEQFF
TRBV5-1	TRBJ2-7	TRBD2	TGCGCCAGCAGCTTGGCTAGCGGGAGAAGCTCCTACGAGCAGTACTTC	CASSLASGRSSYEQYF
TRBV12-3/TRBV12-4	TRBJ2-7	NA	TGTGCCAGCAGTTCAGGGGCCCCTCTCTACGAGCAGTACTTC	CASSSGAPLYEQYF
TRBV30	TRBJ2-4	NA	TGTGCCTGGAGTCGCGAGGGGTCTAGCATTCAGTACTTC	CAWSREGSSIQYF
TRBV12-5	TRBJ2-3	TRBD2	TGTGCTAGTGGTTCGGGACTAGCGGGGGGCACAGATACGCAGTATTTT	CASGSGLAGGTDTQYF
TRBV30	TRBJ2-5	NA	TGTGCCTGGAACCTGGGAGTCGGCCAAGAGACCCAGTACTTC	CAWNLGVGQETQYF
TRBV7-9	TRBJ2-7	NA	TGTGCCAGCAGCCGGATTGGACAACACTACGAGCAGTACTTC	CASSRIGQHYEQYF
TRBV11-2	TRBJ2-2	NA	TGTGCCAGCAGATCTAACAGGGATGTCGGGGAGCTGTTTTTT	CASRSNRDVGELFF
TRBV20-1	TRBJ2-1	TRBD2	TGCAGTGCCGACCGGACTAGCGGGGGGGCCTCTCAGTTCTTC	CSADRTSGGASQFF